This T cell receptor beta chain originates from a study of blood T cell repertoires in COVID-19. Here immunoSEQ multiplex PCR was the method, and the copy in TCRdb shows in-frame clones only, minus some. The sample records about 250,000 clones, 80% to 85% being singletons. This sequence was found in a man in his fifties with active or convalescent COVID-19. Sequences were obtained from peripheral blood.

CDR3 loop: CASSDLAGGSSYEQYF. CDR3 DNA sequence: TGTGCCAGCAGTGACCTAGCGGGGGGGAGCTCCTACGAGCAGTACTTC. The chain combines TRBV2 with TRBJ2-7, with TRBD2 matching 12 bases. The CDR3 is 16 amino acids. CDR1 and CDR2 from the germline V gene are SNHLY and FYNNEI. Unmatched junction bases numbered 3, after V lost 3 bases and J lost 0 bases.